This TCR beta chain appears in the sequencing data of a study of blood T cell repertoires in COVID-19. Turning to the study itself: Samples taken during acute and convalescent COVID-19 were collected in the United States, Italy and Spain. PBMCs, B-cell-depleted T cells, or T cells were the source of the cDNA or gDNA that made up the material.

Methods used by the authors: By means of reference gene primer amplification, nucleated cell counts were estimated. TCRdb's copy holds only in-frame clones and misses some; the assay was immunoSEQ multiplex PCR. V and J calls and clone size follow that table, whereas D and trimming were derived from the DNA. This table holds under 85,000 clones, about 86% found once. The CDR3 extends over 14 amino acids. The germline gives CDR1 SGDLS, CDR2 YYNGEE. V lost 0 bases to trimming and J lost 2 bases, with 7 bases between them. The rearrangement joins TRBV9 to TRBJ2-3; perhaps TRBD2 as D (5 bases). The clonotype originates from a man in his fifties with active COVID-19. Specimen: peripheral blood. The CDR3 bases are TGTGCCAGCAGCGTAGTCGGGGTCACAGATACGCAGTATTTT. Translating it yields CASSVVGVTDTQYF.